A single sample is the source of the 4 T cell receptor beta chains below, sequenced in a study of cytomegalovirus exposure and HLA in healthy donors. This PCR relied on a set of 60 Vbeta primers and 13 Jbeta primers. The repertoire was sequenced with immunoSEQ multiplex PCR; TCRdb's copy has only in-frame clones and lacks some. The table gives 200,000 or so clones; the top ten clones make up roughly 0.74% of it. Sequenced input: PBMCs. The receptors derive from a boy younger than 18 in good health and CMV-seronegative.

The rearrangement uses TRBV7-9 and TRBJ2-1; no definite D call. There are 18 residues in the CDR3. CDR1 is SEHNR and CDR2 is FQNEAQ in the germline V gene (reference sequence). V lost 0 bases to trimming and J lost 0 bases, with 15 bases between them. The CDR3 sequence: CASSLARLNYSSYNEQFF. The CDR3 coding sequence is TGTGCCAGCAGCTTAGCGCGTCTTAACTATAGCTCCTACAATGAGCAGTTCTTC.

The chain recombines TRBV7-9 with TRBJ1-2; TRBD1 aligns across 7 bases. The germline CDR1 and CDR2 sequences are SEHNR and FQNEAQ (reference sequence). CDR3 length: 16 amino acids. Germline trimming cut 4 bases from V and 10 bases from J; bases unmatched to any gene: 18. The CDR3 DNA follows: TGTGCCAGCAGCTCCACCGCCGGGACAGAAATTTTCACCTACACCTTC. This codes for CASSSTAGTEIFTYTF.

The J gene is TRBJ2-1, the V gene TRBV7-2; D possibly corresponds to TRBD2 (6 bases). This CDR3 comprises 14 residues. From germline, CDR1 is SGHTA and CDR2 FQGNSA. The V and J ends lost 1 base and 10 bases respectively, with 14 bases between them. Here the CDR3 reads CASSLGGTPAEQFF. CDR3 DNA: TGTGCCAGCAGCTTAGGCGGGACCCCCGCGGAGCAGTTCTTC.

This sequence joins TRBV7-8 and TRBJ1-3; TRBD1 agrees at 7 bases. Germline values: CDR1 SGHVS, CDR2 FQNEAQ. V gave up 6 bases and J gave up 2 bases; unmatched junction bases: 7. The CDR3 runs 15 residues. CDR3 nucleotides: TGTGCCAGCAGTCCGACAGGGTCCGCTGGAAACACCATATATTTT. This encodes CASSPTGSAGNTIYF.